A selection of T cell receptor beta chains follows, all from one sample in a study of blood T cell repertoires in COVID-19. TCRdb keeps only in-frame clones here, not all; method: immunoSEQ multiplex PCR. This table holds some 170,000 clones, roughly 84% found once. The sample comprised peripheral blood. All receptors come from a woman in her forties with COVID-19, enrolled during active disease. The CDR3 runs from the conserved cysteine through the conserved F or W. Fields, in order: D gene, J gene, clone size, V gene, CDR3 protein, CDR3 DNA. A D gene is named only where the DNA matches it firmly. Some rows mark clone size as missing; the rest say once, few, many or name a class of expanded clone.

d_call: TRBD1
j_call: TRBJ1-3
clone_size: NA
v_call: TRBV18
cdr3_aa: CASSPPEDRGRNTIYF
cdr3_nt: TGTGCCAGCTCACCACCGGAGGACAGGGGGCGAAACACCATATATTTT

d_call: TRBD1
j_call: TRBJ2-4
clone_size: NA
v_call: TRBV19
cdr3_aa: CASSRQGAKNIQYF
cdr3_nt: TGTGCCAGTAGTCGACAGGGCGCCAAAAACATTCAGTACTTC

d_call: TRBD2
j_call: TRBJ2-7
clone_size: NA
v_call: TRBV19
cdr3_aa: CASSSGGGRFEQYF
cdr3_nt: TGTGCCAGTAGTAGCGGGGGGGGACGGTTCGAGCAGTACTTC

d_call: NA
j_call: TRBJ1-4
clone_size: NA
v_call: TRBV6-5
cdr3_aa: CASSYNRDHEKLFF
cdr3_nt: TGTGCCAGCAGTTACAACAGGGATCATGAAAAACTGTTTTTT

d_call: TRBD1
j_call: TRBJ1-2
clone_size: NA
v_call: TRBV6-5
cdr3_aa: CASRQDRVYGYTF
cdr3_nt: TGTGCCAGCAGGCAAGACAGGGTATATGGCTACACCTTC

d_call: TRBD2
j_call: TRBJ2-7
clone_size: NA
v_call: TRBV7-8
cdr3_aa: CASSLAGGGEQYF
cdr3_nt: TGTGCCAGCAGCTTAGCGGGCGGGGGCGAGCAGTACTTC

d_call: TRBD1
j_call: TRBJ2-1
clone_size: NA
v_call: TRBV6-5
cdr3_aa: CASSYSLTGKEQFF
cdr3_nt: TGTGCCAGCAGTTACTCGTTGACAGGGAAAGAGCAGTTCTTC

d_call: TRBD2
j_call: TRBJ2-2
clone_size: NA
v_call: TRBV7-9
cdr3_aa: CASSLAGSGGAGTGELFF
cdr3_nt: TGTGCCAGCAGCTTAGCAGGTAGCGGGGGGGCAGGCACCGGGGAGCTGTTTTTT

d_call: NA
j_call: TRBJ2-5
clone_size: NA
v_call: TRBV11-2
cdr3_aa: CASTPTTEETQYF
cdr3_nt: TGTGCCAGCACCCCGACGACAGAAGAGACCCAGTACTTC

d_call: NA
j_call: TRBJ2-3
clone_size: few
v_call: TRBV7-3
cdr3_aa: CASSLTGLRRVDTQYF
cdr3_nt: TGTGCCAGCAGCTTAACGGGACTGCGGAGGGTGGATACGCAGTATTTT

d_call: NA
j_call: TRBJ2-7
clone_size: few
v_call: TRBV6-5
cdr3_aa: CASHAPSSYEQYF
cdr3_nt: TGTGCCAGCCACGCTCCTAGCAGCTACGAGCAGTACTTC

d_call: NA
j_call: TRBJ1-3
clone_size: NA
v_call: TRBV7-2
cdr3_aa: CASSSPPGAGNTIYF
cdr3_nt: TGTGCCAGCAGCTCGCCACCGGGAGCGGGAAACACCATATATTTT

d_call: TRBD1
j_call: TRBJ1-1
clone_size: NA
v_call: TRBV11-1
cdr3_aa: CASSLPRDRLNTEAFF
cdr3_nt: TGTGCCAGCAGCTTACCCCGGGACAGGTTGAACACTGAAGCTTTCTTT

d_call: TRBD1
j_call: TRBJ2-1
clone_size: NA
v_call: TRBV18
cdr3_aa: CASSPPTGYAYEQFF
cdr3_nt: TGTGCCAGCTCACCACCGACAGGGTACGCATATGAGCAGTTCTTC

d_call: NA
j_call: TRBJ2-3
clone_size: NA
v_call: TRBV6-4
cdr3_aa: CASSDSNGRTDTQYF
cdr3_nt: TGTGCCAGCAGTGACTCGAACGGTCGCACAGATACGCAGTATTTT

d_call: NA
j_call: TRBJ2-2
clone_size: NA
v_call: TRBV3-1/TRBV3-2
cdr3_aa: CASSQDAPGITGELFF
cdr3_nt: TGTGCCAGCAGCCAAGACGCCCCCGGGATCACCGGGGAGCTGTTTTTT

d_call: TRBD1
j_call: TRBJ2-7
clone_size: NA
v_call: TRBV4-1
cdr3_aa: CASSQATGTYEQYF
cdr3_nt: TGCGCCAGCAGCCAGGCGACAGGGACCTACGAGCAGTACTTC

d_call: TRBD2
j_call: TRBJ2-1
clone_size: few
v_call: TRBV10-1
cdr3_aa: CASSNRGDLYNEQFF
cdr3_nt: TGCGCCAGCTCTAACCGGGGGGACCTGTACAATGAGCAGTTCTTC